The rows below give T cell receptor beta chains drawn from one sample of a study of CD8+CD57+ T cells in acquired aplastic anemia. TCRdb redid the calling of the reads with MiXCR, one entry per CDR3 protein. The sample shows hundreds of thousands of distinct CDR3 sequences, around 33% of them seen only once. Sequencing was done on a sample of sorted CD4+, CD8+, or CD8+CD57+ T cells (not recorded which) from PBMCs. Receptors were obtained from a human donor with aplastic anemia. CDR3s include the opening cysteine and the closing phenylalanine or tryptophan. A D gene is named only where the DNA matches it firmly. The size of a clone is reported for some rows only, either as once, few or many, or as a class for expanded clones.

j_call clone_size v_call d_call cdr3_aa cdr3_nt
TRBJ1-2 . TRBV7-9 . CASSLDTNNGGYTF TGTGCCAGCAGCTTAGACACGAATAACGGTGGCTACACCTTC
TRBJ2-5 . TRBV25-1 . CASSEIGGQETQYF TGTGCCAGCAGTGAAATAGGGGGCCAAGAGACCCAGTACTTC
TRBJ1-2 . TRBV3-1 . CASSQGRAANYGYTF TGTGCCAGCAGCCAAGGTCGAGCGGCTAACTATGGCTACACCTTC
TRBJ1-5 few TRBV2 . CASRQQLYQPQHF TGTGCCAGCAGACAACAGCTCTATCAGCCCCAGCATTTT
TRBJ2-1 few TRBV2 TRBD2 CASSEAPGLAGDEQFF TGTGCCAGCAGTGAAGCGCCGGGACTAGCGGGAGATGAGCAGTTCTTC
TRBJ1-3 few TRBV7-9 . CASIPLLSGNTIYF TGTGCCAGCATTCCATTGTTATCTGGAAACACCATATATTTT
TRBJ1-2 . TRBV29-1 . CSVEGHNYGYTF TGCAGCGTTGAGGGACACAACTATGGCTACACCTTC
TRBJ2-3 few TRBV19 TRBD2 CASRPPNFSGSTDTQYF TGTGCCAGTAGACCTCCTAATTTTAGCGGGAGCACAGATACGCAGTATTTT
TRBJ2-3 many TRBV19 TRBD1 CASSTQGAPAADTQYF TGTGCCAGTAGCACGCAGGGGGCACCCGCCGCGGATACGCAGTATTTT
TRBJ2-3 once TRBV7-2 . CASSTGDAQYF TGTGCCAGCAGTACCGGAGATGCGCAGTATTTT
TRBJ1-4 . TRBV7-8 . CASSLGVGDNEKLFF TGTGCCAGCAGCTTAGGTGTGGGGGATAATGAAAAACTGTTTTTT
TRBJ1-5 . TRBV3-1 TRBD1 CASSPTGGEQPQHF TGTGCCAGCAGCCCGACAGGGGGCGAGCAGCCCCAGCATTTT
TRBJ2-1 . TRBV7-6 TRBD2 CASGLTSGSYSYNEQFF TGTGCCAGCGGCTTAACTAGCGGGAGTTACTCCTACAATGAGCAGTTCTTC
TRBJ1-1 many TRBV20-1 TRBD1 CSASAQGKNTEAFF TGCAGTGCTAGTGCACAGGGGAAGAACACTGAAGCTTTCTTT
TRBJ2-5 many TRBV6-1 . CASSEGGSVGTQYF TGTGCCAGCAGTGAAGGTGGCTCGGTCGGGACCCAGTACTTC
TRBJ2-3 . TRBV7-3 . CASSSGTLQGTQYF TGTGCCAGCAGCTCCGGGACCTTACAGGGTACGCAGTATTTT
TRBJ2-1 . TRBV9 TRBD1 CASGGQGSSYNEQFF TGTGCCAGCGGCGGACAGGGGAGCTCCTACAATGAGCAGTTCTTC
TRBJ2-2 many TRBV5-1 . CASSLGRTGELFF TGCGCCAGCAGCTTGGGACGGACCGGGGAGCTGTTTTTT
TRBJ2-1 . TRBV24-1 . CATSPASGYNERFF TGTGCCACCAGTCCCGCATCGGGGTACAATGAGCGGTTCTTC
TRBJ2-1 once TRBV20-1 . CSALRTESSYNEQFF TGCAGTGCCCTGAGGACAGAATCTTCCTACAATGAGCAGTTCTTC
TRBJ2-1 few TRBV7-2 . CASSARVNEQFF TGTGCCAGCAGCGCCAGGGTGAATGAGCAGTTCTTC
TRBJ2-5 . TRBV7-9 . CASSLEGAGGETQYF TGTGCCAGCAGCTTAGAAGGGGCAGGGGGGGAGACCCAGTACTTC
TRBJ1-1 many TRBV10-3 . CAIIRDGNTEAFF TGTGCCATCATCCGGGACGGGAACACTGAAGCTTTCTTT
TRBJ2-2 . TRBV14 TRBD2 CASSPVGSGVWSTGELFF TGTGCCAGCAGCCCAGTAGGGAGCGGGGTATGGTCCACCGGGGAGCTGTTTTTT
TRBJ1-2 few TRBV11-2 . CASSLERGVGYGYTF TGTGCCAGCAGCTTAGAAAGGGGCGTAGGCTATGGCTACACCTTC
TRBJ1-1 many TRBV19 TRBD1 CASRRGQGNTEAFF TGTGCCAGTAGAAGAGGACAGGGGAACACTGAAGCTTTCTTT
TRBJ2-1 . TRBV2 . CASSQVVGDEQFF TGTGCCAGCAGCCAAGTGGTGGGCGATGAGCAGTTCTTC
TRBJ2-7 many TRBV20-1 TRBD2 CSACTSGSRDEQYF TGCAGTGCATGTACTAGCGGGAGTCGCGACGAGCAGTACTTC
TRBJ2-2 few TRBV20-1 . CSASSLQGPNTGELFF TGCAGTGCTAGCAGCTTACAGGGTCCTAACACCGGGGAGCTGTTTTTT
TRBJ2-7 few TRBV25-1 TRBD2 CASSYSIGSSGPYEQYF TGTGCCAGCAGTTACTCGATCGGCTCTAGCGGCCCCTACGAGCAGTACTTC
TRBJ1-2 few TRBV6-4 . CASSDSWQGTDLNYGYTF TGTGCCAGCAGTGACTCGTGGCAGGGAACGGATCTGAACTATGGCTACACCTTC
TRBJ1-5 many TRBV2 . CASTVSGPGNQPQHF TGTGCCAGCACCGTGTCGGGGCCTGGCAATCAGCCCCAGCATTTT
TRBJ2-1 . TRBV28 TRBD1 CASSSDRGLYNEQFF TGTGCCAGCAGCTCAGACAGGGGGCTGTACAATGAGCAGTTCTTC
TRBJ2-1 many TRBV7-2 . CASSHPFFNEQFF TGTGCCAGCAGCCATCCCTTTTTCAATGAGCAGTTCTTC
TRBJ1-1 many TRBV7-2 . CASSSVGITEAFF TGTGCCAGCAGCTCCGTAGGAATAACTGAAGCTTTCTTT
TRBJ2-7 . TRBV29-1 . CSVEAGGVYEQYF TGCAGCGTTGAAGCGGGGGGCGTATACGAGCAGTACTTC
TRBJ1-4 . TRBV4-3 TRBD1 CASSGTGLNEKLFF TGCGCCAGCAGCGGGACAGGGCTAAATGAAAAACTGTTTTTT
TRBJ2-7 many TRBV7-8 TRBD1 CASSLTGTGVYEQYF TGTGCCAGCAGCTTAACTGGGACAGGCGTCTACGAGCAGTACTTC
TRBJ1-1 many TRBV20-1 . CSAQGLTEAFF TGCAGTGCTCAGGGTTTGACTGAAGCTTTCTTT
TRBJ1-2 many TRBV7-9 . CASSSGGALYGYTF TGTGCCAGCAGCTCAGGAGGGGCCCTCTATGGCTACACCTTC
TRBJ1-1 . TRBV7-9 TRBD1 CASSFDRGLDTEAFF TGTGCCAGCAGCTTCGACAGGGGGCTGGACACTGAAGCTTTCTTT
TRBJ1-5 many TRBV20-1 TRBD1 CSAPGQGDSNQPQHF TGCAGTGCCCCAGGACAGGGTGATAGCAATCAGCCCCAGCATTTT
TRBJ1-1 . TRBV16 . CASSQKRGRDTEAFF TGTGCCAGCAGCCAAAAGCGGGGCCGCGACACTGAAGCTTTCTTT
TRBJ2-1 many TRBV20-1 . CSALHQHEQFF TGCAGTGCTTTACATCAACATGAGCAGTTCTTC
TRBJ2-2 . TRBV15 . CATRRGLPGVTGELSF TGTGCCACCAGGAGAGGGTTACCAGGGGTGACCGGGGAGCTGTCTTTT
TRBJ2-5 . TRBV29-1 TRBD2 CSVAIAGYRETQYF TGCAGCGTCGCAATAGCGGGGTATCGGGAGACCCAGTACTTC
TRBJ2-3 few TRBV20-1 TRBD2 CSATSSGLVSTDTQYF TGCAGTGCCACCAGCTCGGGACTAGTCAGCACAGATACGCAGTATTTT
TRBJ2-7 . TRBV20-1 . CSARDGGEEYF TGCAGTGCTAGAGATGGGGGTGAGGAGTACTTC
TRBJ2-2 few TRBV7-3 . CASSLMVNTGELFF TGTGCCAGCAGCTTAATGGTAAACACCGGGGAGCTGTTTTTT
TRBJ2-1 few TRBV9 TRBD2 CASSVGPSGINNEQFF TGTGCCAGCAGCGTAGGTCCTAGCGGGATTAACAATGAGCAGTTCTTC
TRBJ2-5 . TRBV6-5 TRBD1 CASSYAGTGQETQYF TGTGCCAGCAGTTACGCGGGGACAGGCCAAGAGACCCAGTACTTC